This entry lists 27 T cell receptor beta chains sequenced from one sample in a study of graft-versus-host responses after intestinal transplantation. Responders that carried the CFSE label, some 200,000 of them, were plated with some 200,000 irradiated, violet-dye-labeled stimulator cells. Assay: immunoSEQ multiplex PCR; the TCRdb copy retains only in-frame clones and omits some. The table lists approximately 9,800 clones, 35% to 40% of them singletons, with approximately 13% in the top ten. The sample was alloreactive CD8+ T cells from a mixed lymphocyte reaction culture, taken before intestinal transplant. Subset here: CFSE-low proliferating T cells sorted from approximately 6-day pre-transplant mixed lymphocyte reaction (GvH or HvG direction). The receptors originated from a human patient who received an intestinal transplant.

Notes on this clone: Its ends do not fully match the called genes, so a read error is possible. CDR3 amino acids: CVSSSETSVYNEQFF. The CDR3 DNA reads TGTGTCAGCAGTTCCGAGACTAGCGTTTACAATGAGCAGTTCTTC. The chain employs TRBV27 and TRBJ2-1; 8 bases are a match to TRBD2. The CDR3 is 15 residues long. CDR1 is MNHEY, CDR2 SMNVEV, per germline (reference sequence).

The CDR3 bases are TGTGCCAGCAGTACCGGGACTAGCGGCTACAATGAGCAGTTCTTC. Translated: CASSTGTSGYNEQFF. This rearrangement joins TRBV27 to TRBJ2-1; 11 bases align to TRBD2. The V gene's germline CDR1 is MNHEY and CDR2 SMNVEV (reference sequence). The trim removed 5 bases at V and 3 bases at J, leaving 3 bases unmatched. The CDR3 contains 15 residues.

This clone counts as medium-sized. V is TRBV19 and J is TRBJ2-1; D might be TRBD1 (5 bases). Germline CDR1 and CDR2: LNHDA and SQIVND (reference sequence). The CDR3 covers 15 residues. Trimming cost V 0 bases and J 2 bases, with 8 bases left between them. Here the CDR3 reads CASSIDPGTYNEQFF. CDR3 bases: TGTGCCAGTAGTATAGATCCAGGGACCTACAATGAGCAGTTCTTC. Based on the CDR3 plus reference TRBV19 and TRBJ2-1, the full variable domain is DGGITQSPKYLFRKEGQNVTLSCEQNLNHDAMYWYRQDPGQGLRLIYYSQIVNDFQKGDIAEGYSVSREKKESFPLTVTSAQKNPTAFYLCASSIDPGTYNEQFFGPGTRLTVL.

This chain joins TRBV5-1 and TRBJ1-1; TRBD1 aligns across 7 bases. V lost 3 bases, J lost 5 bases, and 10 bases stayed unmatched. The CDR3 length is 15 residues. Germline lookup yields CDR1 SGHRS and CDR2 YFSETQ. DNA for the CDR3: TGCGCCAGCAGCTCGTCTACAGGGGAGGTTACTGAAGCTTTCTTT. As protein: CASSSSTGEVTEAFF.

The table lists this clone with a count of one. This chain connects TRBV7-6 to TRBJ2-7; TRBD2 matches 10 bases. CDR1 is SGHVS, CDR2 FNYEAQ, per germline. This CDR3 has 17 residues. J was trimmed by 6 bases and V by 3 bases; bases with no gene match: 14. In nucleotides, the CDR3 is TGTGCCAGCAGCTTGAGTGGTGGAGCGGGAGGGCCGCTCGAGCAGTACTTC. It specifies CASSLSGGAGGPLEQYF.

This clone was seen more than once but under ten times. The chain links TRBV7-9 to TRBJ2-5; 9 bases agree with TRBD2. CDR1 is SEHNR and CDR2 is FQNEAQ in the germline V gene (reference sequence). The CDR3 runs to 15 residues. With 4 bases clipped from V and 2 bases from J, the junction kept 5 bases outside the gene matches. In DNA form, the CDR3 reads TGTGCCAGCAGCTCTAGCGGGGAGCCTCAAGAGACCCAGTACTTC. Its protein is CASSSSGEPQETQYF.

This clone was recorded a few times. The rearrangement links TRBV27 to TRBJ1-3, with a possible D match to TRBD1 (6 bases). CDR3 length: 15 residues. The germline CDR1 and CDR2 sequences are MNHEY and SMNVEV (reference sequence). V shed 6 bases and J shed 4 bases, with 16 bases lying between them. CDR3 bases: TGTGCCAGCAGCAGCCTTCAGGGGCTGGGAAACACCATATATTTT. Protein: CASSSLQGLGNTIYF.

This clone is deemed medium-sized. The gene calls are TRBV6-5 and TRBJ1-1; D remains unclear. With 0 bases removed from V and 0 bases from J, the gap between germline ends came to 8 bases. The germline CDR1 and CDR2 sequences are MNHEY and SVGAGI. The CDR3 covers 15 residues. The CDR3 region has the DNA TGTGCCAGCAGTTACTCGAGCACCTTGAACACTGAAGCTTTCTTT. This translates into CASSYSSTLNTEAFF.

The V gene is TRBV28, the J gene TRBJ2-1; 9 bases match TRBD1. Germline-derived CDR1 and CDR2 are MDHEN and SYDVKM. CDR3 length: 16 residues. V lost 4 bases, J lost 0 bases, and 4 bases stayed unmatched. CDR3 residues: CASSSWTGASYNEQFF. CDR3 bases: TGTGCCAGCAGTTCCTGGACAGGGGCCTCCTACAATGAGCAGTTCTTC.

This clone has only a few counts. This chain uses TRBV6-4 with TRBJ2-6, with 13 bases that match TRBD2. The V gene's germline CDR1 is MRHNA and CDR2 SNTAGT. Unmatched junction bases numbered 0, after V lost 4 bases and J lost 0 bases. This CDR3 has 17 amino acids. DNA of the CDR3: TGTGCCAGCAGTGGGACTAGCGGGAGCTCTGGGGCCAACGTCCTGACTTTC. Translating gives CASSGTSGSSGANVLTF.

The chain has TRBV21-1 and TRBJ1-2; TRBD1, the table's D call, lacks a check against the DNA. TRBV21-1 is noted as a pseudogene. CDR3 size: 17 residues. The CDR3 coding sequence is TGTGCCAGCAGCAAAGTTTGGGCAGGCCAGGCTAACTATGGCTACACCTTC. Protein: CASSKVWAGQANYGYTF.

V is TRBV27 and J is TRBJ1-1; D is unclear. The CDR3 sequence is 13 residues long. Trimming pared 1 base from V and 3 bases from J, leaving 6 bases between. CDR1 is MNHEY and CDR2 is SMNVEV in the germline V gene (reference sequence). The CDR3 DNA reads TGTGCCAGCAGTTTATACAGTCACACTGAAGCTTTCTTT. This translates into CASSLYSHTEAFF.

This chain joins TRBV7-9 and TRBJ1-1, with unresolved D. CDR3 length: 12 residues. The germline V gene encodes CDR1 SEHNR and CDR2 FQNEAQ (reference sequence). Trimming left V 1 base short and J 7 bases short, with 7 bases between. The CDR3: CASSLGRNEAFF. CDR3 coding DNA: TGTGCCAGCAGCTTAGGGAGAAATGAAGCTTTCTTT.

V and J are TRBV7-8 and TRBJ2-2, with a possible D match to TRBD2 (7 bases). V dropped 3 bases and J dropped 3 bases, with 14 bases sitting between them. Per the germline V gene, CDR1 is SGHVS and CDR2 is FQNEAQ. The CDR3 length is 16 residues. The CDR3 nucleotides read TGTGCCAGCAGCTTGGTCGGGGGGCAGTACACCGGGGAGCTGTTTTTT. Protein sequence: CASSLVGGQYTGELFF.

The V call is TRBV28, the J call TRBJ2-1, with unresolved D. The ends were cut back, 5 bases at V and 0 bases at J, with 8 bases in the middle. The CDR3 is 14 amino acids. The V gene's germline CDR1 is MDHEN and CDR2 SYDVKM. CDR3 sequence reads: CASSTRSSYNEQFF. The CDR3 region has the DNA TGTGCCAGCAGTACGCGGAGCTCCTACAATGAGCAGTTCTTC.

The chain combines TRBV6-1 with TRBJ2-5, with TRBD2 matching over 9 bases. CDR1 is MNHNS and CDR2 is SASEGT in the germline V gene. V shed 6 bases, J shed 5 bases, and the junction held 10 bases outside the gene matches. CDR3 size: 15 residues. CDR3 amino acids: CASRALAGSGETQYF. The CDR3 DNA is TGTGCCAGCAGAGCCCTAGCGGGAAGTGGGGAGACCCAGTACTTC.

This clone was seen once. This sequence joins TRBV4-2 and TRBJ1-1, with 9 bases fitting TRBD1. CDR3 length: 16 residues. V lost 4 bases to trimming and J lost 9 bases; unmatched junction nucleotides: 15. CDR1 is LGHNA, CDR2 YNFKEQ, per germline. The CDR3 here is CASSLLYHRDRDKAFF. DNA of the CDR3: TGTGCCAGCAGCCTTCTATACCACCGGGACAGGGATAAAGCTTTCTTT.

There are a few counts of this clone. This chain joins TRBV6-5 and TRBJ1-1; 7 bases map to TRBD1. The CDR3 is 13 residues long. Losses at the gene ends were 6 bases for V and 5 bases for J; bases not matched to a gene: 6. The germline V gene encodes CDR1 MNHEY and CDR2 SVGAGI. The CDR3 sequence is CASSAGGWTEAFF. In nucleotides, the CDR3 is TGTGCCAGCAGCGCAGGGGGATGGACTGAAGCTTTCTTT.

In its sample, this clone is medium-sized. This chain uses TRBV11-2 with TRBJ2-1; D is ambiguous. V lost 0 bases to trimming and J lost 5 bases, with 8 bases between them. Germline CDR1 and CDR2: SGHAT and FQNNGV. The CDR3 has 14 residues. For the CDR3, the DNA is TGTGCCAGCAGCTTAGAATCCGGTGACAATGAGCAGTTCTTC. It specifies CASSLESGDNEQFF.

The chain couples TRBV5-4 to TRBJ2-5; 7 bases align to TRBD1. The J segment lost 5 bases and the V segment lost 6 bases, leaving 10 bases of the junction unmatched. CDR1 and CDR2 from the germline V gene are SGHNT and YYREEE (reference sequence). The CDR3 is made up of 14 amino acids. The CDR3 sequence: CASKRGPITETQYF. Here the CDR3 DNA reads TGTGCCAGCAAAAGGGGGCCGATAACGGAGACCCAGTACTTC.

The table lists this clone with a count of one. V is TRBV7-9 and J is TRBJ1-2; TRBD1 matches at 7 bases. The trim removed 3 bases at V and 4 bases at J, leaving 8 bases unmatched. The CDR3 is 15 amino acids. Looked up from germline, CDR1 is SEHNR and CDR2 is FQNEAQ (reference sequence). This CDR3 reads CASSLRGDSFYGYTF. The CDR3 DNA follows: TGTGCCAGCAGCTTGAGAGGGGACAGTTTCTATGGCTACACCTTC.

The chain joins TRBV7-9 to TRBJ2-7, with 7 bases fitting TRBD2. Germline CDR1 reads SEHNR; CDR2 reads FQNEAQ (reference sequence). Trimming took 6 bases from V and 7 from J; bases not matched to a gene: 6. This CDR3 spans 12 amino acids. CDR3 nucleotide sequence: TGTGCCAGCAGAGGGGAGGGGATGGAGCAGTACTTC. Translating gives CASRGEGMEQYF. Complete variable domain (other parts from reference TRBV7-9 and TRBJ2-7): DTGVSQNPRHKITKRGQNVTFRCDPISEHNRLYWYRQTLGQGPEFLTYFQNEAQLEKSRLLSDRFSAERPKGSFSTLEIQRTEQGDSAMYLCASRGEGMEQYFGPGTRLTVT.

This clone appeared a few times. The chain links TRBV7-9 to TRBJ2-7; no reliable D call. Germline V lookup: CDR1 SEHNR, CDR2 FQNEAQ (reference sequence). The CDR3 is 12 amino acids. V was pared by 5 bases and J by 3 bases, with 8 bases between. The CDR3: CASSKAYYEQYF. DNA of the CDR3: TGTGCCAGCAGCAAAGCTTACTACGAGCAGTACTTC. Full variable domain (outside the CDR3, taken from reference TRBV7-9 and TRBJ2-7): DTGVSQNPRHKITKRGQNVTFRCDPISEHNRLYWYRQTLGQGPEFLTYFQNEAQLEKSRLLSDRFSAERPKGSFSTLEIQRTEQGDSAMYLCASSKAYYEQYFGPGTRLTVT.

This clone was counted a few times. This chain links TRBV29-1 with TRBJ1-1; possible D gene TRBD1, 5 bases. CDR1 is SQVTM and CDR2 is ANQGSEA in the germline V gene. CDR3 length: 12 amino acids. Deletions cut 7 bases from V and 4 bases from J, with 13 bases between. The CDR3 region has the DNA TGCAGCGCCGGTTTGGGGGGCACTGAAGCTTTCTTT. Its protein product is CSAGLGGTEAFF.

The sample holds one count of this clone. The chain links TRBV5-1 to TRBJ1-2, with TRBD1 matching over 8 bases. Germline V lookup: CDR1 SGHRS, CDR2 YFSETQ. CDR3 size: 13 residues. The J segment lost 7 bases and the V segment lost 3 bases, leaving 5 bases of the junction unmatched. CDR3 loop: CASSSDRGGGYTF. In nucleotides, the CDR3 is TGCGCCAGCAGCTCCGACAGGGGTGGTGGCTACACCTTC.

The chain has TRBV27 and TRBJ2-5; possible D gene TRBD2, 7 bases. The CDR3 length is 15 residues. V lost 3 bases to trimming and J lost 5 bases, with 16 bases between them. Per the germline V gene, CDR1 is MNHEY and CDR2 is SMNVEV (reference sequence). CDR3: CASSLGPQGGETQYF. Here the CDR3 DNA reads TGTGCCAGCAGTTTGGGCCCACAGGGAGGGGAGACCCAGTACTTC.

The chain employs TRBV27 and TRBJ2-1, with TRBD2 matching over 14 bases. The CDR3 sequence is 15 residues long. CDR1 MNHEY and CDR2 SMNVEV come from the germline V gene (reference sequence). With 6 bases clipped from V and 7 bases from J, the junction kept 5 bases outside the gene matches. CDR3 region: CASSLGTSGSNEQFF. Written as DNA, the CDR3 is TGTGCCAGCAGCCTCGGGACTAGCGGGAGTAATGAGCAGTTCTTC.